This T cell receptor (beta chain) originates from a study of CD4+ T cells in melanoma. Trimming removed 1 base from V and 6 bases from J; junction bases left unmatched: 8. This CDR3 region has 16 residues. Germline CDR1 is SGHDT and CDR2 is YYEEEE. Using immunoSEQ multiplex PCR, the repertoire was profiled, and TCRdb retains in-frame clones only, with some absent. The repertoire holds about 16,000 clones, with about 72% as singletons. This chain connects TRBV5-6 to TRBJ1-3; 9 nucleotides agree with TRBD1. The TCR comes from a human donor with melanoma. Input material: cells from a culture (not recorded whether cultured in vitro). The CDR3 coding sequence is TGTGCCAGCAGCTTGAGGACCGGGACAGGGATAAACACCATATATTTT. This encodes CASSLRTGTGINTIYF.